Sequencing of this T cell receptor (beta chain) was carried out in a study of cytomegalovirus exposure and HLA in healthy donors (dated by TCRdb to about 2017). Context from the whole study: An earlier analysis of about 560 of the donors reported approximately 300 Gb of sequence data and approximately 120 million unique TCR beta sequences obtained from about 200 million T cells. An early release covering approximately 600 HLA-typed donors comprised roughly 300 gigabases of sequencing data and some 79 million unique TCR sequences. Of the 350 to 400 genotyped donors, over 65% fell in the genetic ancestry cluster associated with self-reported Caucasian donors. The study was designed to test whether signatures of past pathogen exposure could be identified by cataloging public T cell receptors. Using immunosequencing, the study profiled T cell repertoires from fewer than 850 subjects and related those repertoires to cytomegalovirus serostatus. In addition to the first cohort of approximately 670 subjects, a separate validation cohort of about 120 different subjects was used. The study combined high-throughput TCR immunosequencing, statistical association of individual TCRs with disease status, and machine learning to predict cytomegalovirus infection status. A later analysis re-examined previously published TCR beta repertoires from around 670 donors and added high-resolution HLA genotyping to investigate patterns of TCR occurrence. Rather than using new phenotypic data, the later analysis identified candidate immune exposures from TCR beta sequences and from how often those sequences occurred across donors. To decide whether each TCR beta V gene segment behaved as functional or pseudogenic, an earlier analysis of some 600 of the donors relied on high-throughput TCR beta sequencing. Donor age, sex, ethnicity and CMV serostatus were collected together with the repertoire data. A later genetic analysis took genome-wide SNP genotypes for about 55% of the roughly 670 donors and used that subset as a discovery cohort. All discovery cohort repertoires had been generated using a single sequencing platform. HLA typing included class I and class II loci at four-digit resolution. The number of donors typed differed by locus, with roughly 629-640 for A, B, C, DRB1 and DQB1, around 520 for DQA1, 606 for DPA1, and some 470 for DPB1. Roughly 5 DR-DQ haplotypes were handled as single units for association and clustering, since linkage in the cohort was strong. Among a few hundred genotyped donors of the cohort, an average of around 240,000 unique TCR beta nucleotide sequences were sequenced per donor, around a sixth of them non-productive. Summary of the overall study and its limitations: Roughly uniform sequencing depth across donors was assumed in presence/absence analyses, although this assumption may not hold. In a later analysis, HLA-associated TCR beta chains were found to be more clonally expanded and to have lower generation probabilities than equally common non-associated chains. For the cohort, immune exposure information was limited to CMV serostatus. It was suggested by the authors that the approach could potentially be generalized to other disease states and immunological phenotypes. Cytomegalovirus status was reported to be diagnosed by the classifier with high specificity and sensitivity in both the original and validation cohorts. A further reported finding was that TCR beta sequences accurately predicted the HLA-A and HLA-B alleles for most subjects in the first cohort. Because counts were too low, seventeen rarely observed V segments, including chromosome 9 orphons, were excluded from the earlier analysis of around 640 of the donors. An earlier analysis of 587 of the donors showed that most TCR beta V segments appeared in productive rearrangements either about 90% or about 30% of the time, which broadly matched IMGT annotations. Specific HLA alleles were associated with 15,000 to 20,000 TCR beta sequences at a false discovery rate of 0.05 in a later analysis. Linkage disequilibrium might explain the correlated functional status among segregating V segments, but an unknown experimental factor could not be ruled out. When HLA alleles, especially DR and DQ, strongly co-occurred, attributing TCR associations to individual alleles was difficult. In a later genetic analysis, a missense DCLRE1C variant was associated with V-gene and J-gene trimming of TCR beta chains, and the association was replicated in an independent cohort. A later analysis found that most CMV-associated TCR beta chains appeared HLA-restricted, with HLA associations seemingly driven largely by CMV exposure. In a later analysis, TCR association rates were found to vary across HLA loci, with the most associated TCRs seen for DRB1 alleles and the fewest for HLA-C alleles. In vitro tests confirmed that a few of the cytomegalovirus-associated TCR beta chains recognize cytomegalovirus antigens. Only TCR beta chains were sequenced in this cohort, and the absence of alpha or paired-chain data limited detectable features. Some IMGT-functional V segments, including TRBV6-2 and TRBV6-3, could not be told apart with the 87-base-pair reads, so those segments were excluded. Several of the top co-occurrence clusters appeared to be linked to parvovirus B19, influenza, CMV and Epstein-Barr virus, according to a later analysis. A later genetic analysis reported fewer N-insertions in productive TCRs among donors in an Asian-associated ancestry cluster than the roughly 700-donor mean. A group of highly shared sequence variants was considered likely to be a technical artifact of the sequencing pipeline. Because HLA typing was missing for some donors at each locus, association tests included only the typed subset. A total of 150 to 200 TCR beta chains were listed by the study as associated with cytomegalovirus. Most TCR sequences were observed very rarely across donors, whereas some public TCRs were present in many individuals.

The cohort was made up of 500 to 850 healthy bone marrow donors. At the time of sampling, all cohort members were nominally healthy, though unrecorded immune exposures were likely present. The donor tested CMV seropositive, placing the donor among the 289 seropositive members of the cohort. Each donor provided a peripheral blood sample, and peripheral blood mononuclear cells were used for TCR beta sequencing. The Qiagen DNeasy Blood Extraction Kit was used to extract genomic DNA from the blood cell samples. Remarks on this clone: There is no known antigen for this receptor. Base qualities are missing; no much larger clone stands one base away.

Library prep was done by the immunoSEQ multiplex PCR assay. The multiplex PCR relied on a mix of 60 forward primers for TCR Vbeta segments and 13 reverse primers for TCR Jbeta segments. The CDR3 region of rearranged TCR beta genes was amplified from genomic DNA by a multiplex PCR assay. The Illumina HiSeq System was used to sequence the amplified TCR beta libraries as 87-base-pair reads. The authors processed their data as follows. In a later analysis, tens of millions of unique TCR beta chains were counted across the roughly 610 repertoires, and roughly 11 million of these chains were shared by at least two donors. To remove PCR and sequencing errors, raw reads were error-corrected and collapsed into unique sequences using a nearest-neighbor algorithm that merged closely related sequences. To assign V, D and J gene segments, CDR3 sequences were aligned to IMGT reference sequences. Each retained sequence needed at least a six-nucleotide match to both a V gene segment and a J gene segment. Rearrangements were classified as productive when the CDR3 lacked stop codons and remained in frame with V and J, and all other rearrangements were classified as non-productive. Following IMGT convention, CDR3 was defined as the stretch from the second conserved V-encoded cysteine to the conserved J-encoded phenylalanine. Sequences without an unambiguous match to a single V gene segment were excluded from the earlier analysis of almost 600 of the donors. An earlier analysis of several hundred of the donors called V segments functional above 56.7% productive rearrangements and segregating when the between-donor standard deviation exceeded 5%. A statistical classification framework was developed to diagnose cytomegalovirus status using the catalog of TCR beta chain sequences. In a later analysis, V and J genes were assigned by comparing TCR nucleotide sequences against IMGT/GENE-DB human TR gene sequences. A later analysis assigned CDR3 sequences and most-parsimonious VDJ recombination scenarios with the TCRdist pipeline. A later analysis defined each TCR beta chain by its CDR3 amino acid sequence plus V-gene family, and excluded reads lacking a unique V-gene family. As a way to deal with suspected cross-contamination and a sequencing artifact, a later analysis dropped approximately 590 nucleotide sequences that were highly shared and had low generation probability. For each public chain, a later analysis derived a clonal expansion index from normalized ranks of inferred template counts within each repertoire. Generation probabilities in a later analysis came from a VDJ recombination model fitted to out-of-frame rearrangements, and those results were checked against IGoR. Hypergeometric tests were used in a later analysis to score TCR-TCR, TCR-HLA and TCR-CMV co-occurrence, with a repertoire-size bias correction applied to the TCR pairs. A later analysis estimated false discovery rates by permuting HLA or CMV assignments 20 times. In a later analysis, co-occurring TCRs were grouped using DBSCAN, and TCRdist sequence similarity was added for clustering within HLA-allele-positive subsets. Repertoires with fewer than 30,000 or more than 120,000 public chains, plus five repertoires with anomalous nucleotide sharing, were excluded from co-occurrence clustering. The immuneACCESS repertoire file appears here via TCRdb, limited to in-frame rearrangements. These files lack a portion of the clones; in checked studies, under half of the deficit traces to unresolved V genes, and the cause of the others is not known. Clone size and V and J calls were adopted from that table, with D and trimming inferred from the DNA. The sample table shows around 120,000 clones, and approximately 74% are seen once. In total, the top ten clones hold around a tenth of the sample.

V was cut back by 2 bases and J by 3 bases, leaving a gap of 11 bases between them. Looking up the germline V gene (reference sequence) yields CDR1 SGHNT and CDR2 YYREEE. The CDR3 runs 14 residues from the cysteine to the phenylalanine. The CDR3 DNA has 42 bases and is translated from base 1. The chain is made from TRBV5-4 and TRBJ1-2, with TRBD1 as a weak D call on 5 bases. This clonotype was obtained from a woman in her 50s in good health and CMV-seropositive. The sample taken for sequencing was PBMCs. CDR3 loop: CASSFGGMDYGYTF. The nucleotide sequence reads TGTGCCAGCAGCTTCGGGGGTATGGACTATGGCTACACCTTC.